The following is a T cell receptor beta chain sequence with its context. The germline V gene has CDR1 MNHGY and CDR2 SAAAGT. There are 14 residues in the CDR3. V was pared by 6 bases and J by 0 bases, with 10 bases between. Indicated treatment: preoperative locoregional IRX-2 cytokine immunotherapy. This phase Ib study tested locoregional IRX-2 cytokine immunotherapy given before surgery. This specimen belongs to a study of preoperative IRX-2 immunotherapy in early breast cancer. The data were produced by immunoSEQ multiplex PCR, yet TCRdb's version contains in-frame clones alone and is incomplete. Among more than 20,000 clones listed, roughly four fifths were seen once.

J is TRBJ2-3 and V is TRBV6-8; maybe TRBD2 (6 bases). This material consisted of lymph node tissue, taken after IRX-2 immunotherapy. This receptor was identified in a human donor with breast cancer. CDR3 nucleotide sequence: TGTGCCAGCAGGGGGACTTTAAGCACAGATACGCAGTATTTT. This gives the protein CASRGTLSTDTQYF.